The T cell receptor beta chain under discussion was sequenced for a study of Ad26.COV2.S vaccination and SARS-CoV-2 variants (dated by TCRdb to the early 2020s). Regarding the study in general: Vaccine-arm donors came from COV1001, a multicentre, randomized, double-blind, placebo-controlled phase I-IIa trial of Ad26.COV2.S in healthy adults. Dosing of Ad26.COV2.S was intramuscular, at either 5x10^10 or 1x10^11 viral particles, delivered as one shot or as two shots spaced 56 days apart. TCRbeta repertoire sequencing was used to assess the specificity and breadth of SARS-CoV-2-reactive T cell receptors after Ad26.COV2.S vaccination. A total of approximately 30 samples were included in the TCR-sequenced set, comprising roughly 19 Ad26.COV2.S vaccine recipients, 5 placebo recipients and 8 SARS-CoV-2 convalescent individuals. Trial participants were randomized into five groups of five, in which low-dose or high-dose Ad26.COV2.S was given once or twice, or placebo was given on both occasions. Investigators did not know the trial group allocation while performing experiments and assessing outcomes.

The immunoSEQ Assay was the method used to sequence TCRbeta CDR3 regions. After extraction, genomic DNA underwent amplification by bias-controlled multiplex PCR, followed by high-throughput sequencing. As for the authors' bioinformatics: To quantify the absolute abundance of each unique TCRbeta CDR3 region, sequences were collapsed and filtered. Usable DNA was measured by amplifying reference genes present in all nucleated cells, and TCRbeta template counts were normalized to that usable DNA to estimate T cell fraction. Repertoire TCRs were annotated as SARS-CoV-2-specific by exact matching of V gene, CDR3 amino acid sequence and J gene to a known reactive TCR set. The reference SARS-CoV-2 TCR set was obtained from MIRA and was filtered for enrichment in COVID-19-positive ImmuneCODE repertoires, whereby public or cross-reactive TCRs were removed. Using the MIRA antigens, annotated TCRs were further analysed by specific ORF or by position within an ORF. Breadth was defined as annotated unique rearrangements over total unique productive rearrangements; depth was the summed frequency of those rearrangements. Two-sided Wilcoxon rank-sum tests were used to compare TCR breadth between groups. TCRdb obtained this table from immuneACCESS and retained in-frame rearrangements with V and J assigned. These tables miss some clones; where compared with another copy, unresolved V genes account for less than half of the shortfall, and the remainder is unexplained. D and trimming come from the DNA, and the V and J calls and clone size come from that table. Present in this sample are under 250,000 clones, approximately 90% of which were seen just once. The ten largest account for approximately 3% of the sample.

What the study reported, not specific to this receptor: Higher spike-specific TCR breadth was observed in Ad26.COV2.S recipients than in placebo recipients (P = 0.0014). Vaccine and placebo recipients had similar non-spike TCR breadth, a finding consistent with the vaccine containing only spike. The authors noted that total T cell responses may have been underestimated by the TCR breadth and depth analyses. The study was not powered to compare responses between vaccine doses or regimens. After vaccination, spike-specific CD8+ and CD4+ T cell responses were reported to show substantial breadth.

Details on this clone: What antigen it recognizes has not been identified. It has no much larger one-base neighbor in the sample; base qualities were not kept.

What this sample's treatment or condition label stands for: 15 to 20 received Ad26.COV2.S at low or high dose, single or two shots; about 5 received placebo; per-sample allocation not given. Repertoires of vaccine and placebo recipients were sequenced from samples collected on day 63 after the first injection. Cohort 1b enrolled some 25 adults aged 18-55 years at a single site in Boston, USA, between 29 July and 7 August 2020. Ad26.COV2.S was a replication-incompetent adenovirus type 26 vector that expressed a prefusion-stabilized SARS-CoV-2 spike protein derived from the original Wuhan strain. From cysteine to phenylalanine, the CDR3 is 13 amino acids long. Only the CDR3 part of the read is kept: 39 bases, read in frame from the first base. V is pared back by 4 bases and J by 10 bases, with 16 bases lying between the germline termini.

The sequence joins TRBV12-3 or TRBV12-4 to TRBJ1-1; possibly the D gene is TRBD1, per 5 matching bases. The clonotype was recovered from a person aged 18-65 years who received the Ad26.COV2.S COVID-19 vaccine or a placebo. The source material was peripheral blood, sampled in a trial of Ad26.COV2.S vaccine versus placebo. The DNA sequence reads TGTGCCAGCAGTTCCCAAACCGTCGGGGGAGCTTTCTTT. Its protein product is CASSSQTVGGAFF.